This TCR beta chain derives from a study of blood T cell repertoires in COVID-19. The ends were cut back, 5 bases at V and 0 bases at J, with 16 bases in the middle. CDR3 size: 17 residues. The germline V gene has CDR1 PRHDT and CDR2 FYEKMQ (reference sequence). The table came from immunoSEQ multiplex PCR; TCRdb's copy has only in-frame clones and leaves some out. This sample carries around 270,000 clones, about 88% of them seen once, and the ten largest clones take approximately 3.7%. The TCR comes from a man in his sixties who had recovered from COVID-19. The sequencing sample was made of peripheral blood. The V gene is TRBV13, the J gene TRBJ2-2; tentatively, D is TRBD1 (5 bases). The CDR3 loop is CASSTQTRVANTGELFF. CDR3 nucleotides: TGTGCCAGCAGCACCCAAACCAGGGTGGCGAACACCGGGGAGCTGTTTTTT.